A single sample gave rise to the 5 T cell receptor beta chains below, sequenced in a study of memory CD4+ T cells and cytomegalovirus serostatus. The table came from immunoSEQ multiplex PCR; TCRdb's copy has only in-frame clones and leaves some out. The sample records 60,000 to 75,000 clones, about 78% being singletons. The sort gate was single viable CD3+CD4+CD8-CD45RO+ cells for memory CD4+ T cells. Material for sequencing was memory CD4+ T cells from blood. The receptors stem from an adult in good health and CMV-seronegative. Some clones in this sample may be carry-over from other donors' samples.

The CDR3 bases are TGTGCCAGCAGCCCGACAGGGCACGAGCAGTACTTC. Translation: CASSPTGHEQYF. The J gene is TRBJ2-7, the V gene TRBV5-4; 7 nucleotides agree with TRBD1. The CDR3 is 12 residues long. V lost 4 bases and J lost 5; bases outside the gene matches: 3. CDR1 is SGHNT, CDR2 YYREEE, per germline (reference sequence). Supplemented by reference TRBV5-4 and TRBJ2-7, the full variable domain reads ETGVTQSPTHLIKTRGQQVTLRCSSQSGHNTVSWYQQALGQGPQFIFQYYREEENGRGNFPPRFSGLQFPNYSSELNVNALELDDSALYLCASSPTGHEQYFGPGTRLTVT.

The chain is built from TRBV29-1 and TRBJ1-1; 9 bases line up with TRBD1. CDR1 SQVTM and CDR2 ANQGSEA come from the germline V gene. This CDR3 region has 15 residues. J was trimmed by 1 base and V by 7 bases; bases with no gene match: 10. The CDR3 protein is CSDQIQGARNTEAFF. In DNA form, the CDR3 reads TGCAGCGACCAAATACAGGGGGCGCGGAACACTGAAGCTTTCTTT.

The CDR3 DNA sequence: TGTGCCAGCAGTTTTTTTCAGGGTGCCTCTGGAAACACCATATATTTT. Translating it yields CASSFFQGASGNTIYF. The J gene is TRBJ1-3, the V gene TRBV28; D might be TRBD1 (5 bases). Germline lookup yields CDR1 MDHEN and CDR2 SYDVKM. V was cut by 3 bases and J by 0 bases, with 12 bases left in between. The CDR3 runs to 16 residues.

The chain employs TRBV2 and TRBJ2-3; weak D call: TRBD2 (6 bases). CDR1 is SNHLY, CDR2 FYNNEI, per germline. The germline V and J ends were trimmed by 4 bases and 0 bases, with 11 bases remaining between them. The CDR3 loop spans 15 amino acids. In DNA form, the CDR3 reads TGTGCCAGCAGTGGGGACTTAACTAGCACAGATACGCAGTATTTT. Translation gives CASSGDLTSTDTQYF.

The CDR3 spells CASSFPPGGASYEQYF. The DNA of the CDR3 is TGTGCCAGCAGCTTTCCGCCGGGCGGAGCTTCCTACGAGCAGTACTTC. The rearrangement links TRBV11-2 to TRBJ2-7, with D unresolved. Germline V gene lookup returns CDR1 SGHAT and CDR2 FQNNGV. This CDR3 is 16 amino acids long. V lost 3 bases and J lost 1, with 16 bases in between. The variable domain in full, completed from reference TRBV11-2 and TRBJ2-7, reads EAGVAQSPRYKIIEKRQSVAFWCNPISGHATLYWYQQILGQGPKLLIQFQNNGVVDDSQLPKDRFSAERLKGVDSTLKIQPAKLEDSAVYLCASSFPPGGASYEQYFGPGTRLTVT.